These 17 T cell receptor beta chains share one sample of origin, sequenced in a study of blood T cell repertoires in COVID-19. Clones were sequenced by immunoSEQ multiplex PCR, and TCRdb holds only the in-frame ones, with some missing. Found here are some 130,000 clones, 84% of them singletons; the top ten hold more than 10%. The specimen was peripheral blood. These receptor sequences come from a human donor in a cohort sampled during active COVID-19.

The rearrangement links TRBV19 to TRBJ1-2; D ambiguous. Germline V lookup: CDR1 LNHDA, CDR2 SQIVND (reference sequence). The CDR3 length is 13 residues. Trimming removed 6 bases from V and 7 bases from J, with 15 bases in between. CDR3 nucleotide sequence: TGTGCCAGTAGAGACCCCGGGAGAGGTGGCTACACCTTC. This codes for CASRDPGRGGYTF.

This clone is a singleton in its sample. V and J are TRBV5-5 and TRBJ1-6; D ambiguous. Germline assignment: CDR1 SGHKS and CDR2 YYEKEE (reference sequence). The CDR3 covers 14 residues. The V gene lost 4 bases and the J gene lost 9 bases, with 14 bases spanning the gap. The CDR3 DNA reads TGTGCCAGCAGCCCTGACCTGAGAGGTTCACCCCTCCACTTT. This gives the protein CASSPDLRGSPLHF. Full variable domain (missing parts from reference TRBV5-5 and TRBJ1-6): DAGVTQSPTHLIKTRGQQVTLRCSPISGHKSVSWYQQVLGQGPQFIFQYYEKEERGRGNFPDRFSARQFPNYSSELNVNALLLGDSALYLCASSPDLRGSPLHFGNGTRLTVT.

The gene calls are TRBV6-5 and TRBJ1-5; TRBD1 matches at 9 bases. Germline V CDR1 and CDR2: MNHEY, SVGAGI. The CDR3 extends over 16 amino acids. Trimming removed 0 bases from V and 9 bases from J; junction bases left unmatched: 9. The CDR3 protein is CASSYSVPTGGRPQHF. In nucleotides, the CDR3 is TGTGCCAGCAGTTACTCGGTCCCGACAGGGGGAAGGCCCCAGCATTTT.

This clone was detected once. V is TRBV5-6 and J is TRBJ1-6; D gene uncertain. CDR1 SGHDT and CDR2 YYEEEE come from the germline V gene. The CDR3 is 14 amino acids. V gave up 0 bases and J gave up 9 bases, with 10 bases separating them. The CDR3 here is CASSLGGIGSPLHF. Written as DNA, the CDR3 is TGTGCCAGCAGCTTGGGAGGGATTGGTTCACCCCTCCACTTT.

The chain joins TRBV7-9 to TRBJ2-1; no clear D. The germline V gene has CDR1 SEHNR and CDR2 FQNEAQ (reference sequence). The V end lost 3 bases, the J end lost 5 bases, and 5 bases lay between the germline ends. The CDR3 has 12 amino acids. This CDR3 is CASSFIDNEQFF. CDR3 nucleotide sequence: TGTGCCAGCAGCTTCATTGACAATGAGCAGTTCTTC.

Only one count was recorded for this clone. J is TRBJ1-2 and V is TRBV5-1; D perhaps matches TRBD1 (6 bases). In germline, CDR1 is SGHRS, CDR2 YFSETQ. The CDR3 length is 16 residues. V was cut by 0 bases and J by 5 bases, with 17 bases left in between. For the CDR3, the DNA is TGCGCCAGCAGCTTGGCTGGGGGCCCCCCAGGGTATGGCTACACCTTC. Its protein is CASSLAGGPPGYGYTF.

V is TRBV10-3 and J is TRBJ1-5; D is unresolved. Germline V lookup: CDR1 ENHRY, CDR2 SYGVKD. The V end lost 5 bases, the J end lost 0 bases, and 11 bases lay between the germline ends. The CDR3 extends over 15 amino acids. As DNA, the CDR3 is TGTGCCATCAGTCCCACGGGAAATAGCAATCAGCCCCAGCATTTT. Protein: CAISPTGNSNQPQHF.

This sequence joins TRBV3-1 (or the pseudogene TRBV3-2) and TRBJ1-6, with D possibly TRBD1 on 6 matching bases. This CDR3 spans 14 amino acids. Germline V gene sequence: CDR1 LGHDT, CDR2 YNNKEL (reference sequence). V dropped 7 bases and J dropped 5 bases, with 12 bases sitting between them. The CDR3 bases are TGTGCCAGCACCATAGGACAGAATAATTCACCCCTCCACTTT. Amino acid sequence: CASTIGQNNSPLHF.

J is TRBJ2-7 and V is TRBV30; TRBD1 matches 7 bases. The J segment lost 2 bases and the V segment lost 3 bases, leaving 10 bases of the junction unmatched. Germline CDR1 GTSNPN, CDR2 SVGIG (reference sequence). The length of the CDR3 is 15 residues. CDR3 nucleotide sequence: TGTGCCTGGAGCCGACCGGGACAGTCGACCTACGAGCAGTACTTC. Amino acid sequence: CAWSRPGQSTYEQYF.

The chain is built from TRBV24-1 and TRBJ2-2; 7 bases align to TRBD2. V lost 11 bases to trimming and J lost 2 bases; unmatched junction nucleotides: 10. Germline CDR1 KGHDR, CDR2 SFDVKD. CDR3 length: 15 amino acids. CDR3 protein: CANPDREANTGELFF. CDR3 sequence (DNA): TGTGCCAACCCGGACCGGGAGGCAAACACCGGGGAGCTGTTTTTT.

The chain carries TRBV28 and TRBJ2-7; possibly TRBD2 for D (5 bases). This CDR3 has 11 residues. Germline-derived CDR1 and CDR2 are MDHEN and SYDVKM. Trimming removed 5 bases from V and 6 bases from J, with 8 bases in between. The chain's CDR3 is CASSPGGEQYF. For the CDR3, the DNA is TGTGCCAGCAGTCCAGGAGGCGAGCAGTACTTC. Filled out from reference TRBV28 and TRBJ2-7, the complete variable domain reads DVKVTQSSRYLVKRTGEKVFLECVQDMDHENMFWYRQDPGLGLRLIYFSYDVKMKEKGDIPEGYSVSREKKERFSLILESASTNQTSMYLCASSPGGEQYFGPGTRLTVT.

V and J are TRBV5-1 and TRBJ1-2; weak D call: TRBD1 (6 bases). V was pared by 0 bases and J by 3 bases, with 9 bases between. CDR1 and CDR2 from the germline V gene are SGHRS and YFSETQ. The CDR3 has 14 amino acids. CDR3 DNA: TGCGCCAGCAGCTTGGTTTCAGGGGACTATGGCTACACCTTC. Its protein product is CASSLVSGDYGYTF.

V gene TRBV4-1 combines with J gene TRBJ2-1, with 10 positions matching TRBD2. Germline V gene lookup returns CDR1 MGHRA and CDR2 YSYEKL. The J segment lost 8 bases and the V segment lost 1 base, leaving 5 bases of the junction unmatched. The CDR3 is 15 amino acids. Here the CDR3 reads CASSQVSGGPHEQFF. In nucleotides, the CDR3 is TGCGCCAGCAGCCAAGTTAGCGGGGGGCCCCATGAGCAGTTCTTC.

In this sample, this clone turned up once. This sequence joins TRBV2 and TRBJ2-5; D might be TRBD1 (6 bases). V was cut by 7 bases and J by 5 bases, with 11 bases left in between. This CDR3 contains 12 residues. CDR1 SNHLY and CDR2 FYNNEI come from the germline V gene. The CDR3 DNA reads TGTGCCAGCAACAGGGCTGGGGAGACCCAGTACTTC. It codes for CASNRAGETQYF.

This rearrangement joins TRBV9 to TRBJ2-1; D may be TRBD2 (5 bases). CDR3 length equals 16 residues. Trimming removed 6 bases at V and 6 bases at J, with 22 bases between. Per the germline V gene, CDR1 is SGDLS and CDR2 is YYNGEE. The CDR3: CASTPGSGQALNEQFF. DNA for the CDR3: TGTGCCAGCACCCCGGGGAGTGGTCAGGCACTCAATGAGCAGTTCTTC.

The V gene is TRBV11-2, the J gene TRBJ1-2, with D hard to call. CDR3 length: 16 amino acids. Between the trimmed V and J ends, which lost 4 bases and 4 bases, there was a span of 19 bases. In germline, CDR1 is SGHAT, CDR2 FQNNGV. The CDR3 DNA is TGTGCCAGCAGCTCCCTGGGAGGGAGGGCCGGCTATGGCTACACCTTC. As protein: CASSSLGGRAGYGYTF. The full variable domain, with the rest looked up from reference TRBV11-2 and TRBJ1-2, is EAGVAQSPRYKIIEKRQSVAFWCNPISGHATLYWYQQILGQGPKLLIQFQNNGVVDDSQLPKDRFSAERLKGVDSTLKIQPAKLEDSAVYLCASSSLGGRAGYGYTFGSGTRLTVV.

The V call is TRBV5-1, the J call TRBJ1-4; D is unclear. Germline V lookup: CDR1 SGHRS, CDR2 YFSETQ. Deletions cut 7 bases from V and 8 bases from J, with 18 bases between. The CDR3 runs 14 residues. The CDR3 nucleotides are TGCGCCAGCCGACCGGGAGGGAGAAGCGAAAAACTGTTTTTT. Residues: CASRPGGRSEKLFF.